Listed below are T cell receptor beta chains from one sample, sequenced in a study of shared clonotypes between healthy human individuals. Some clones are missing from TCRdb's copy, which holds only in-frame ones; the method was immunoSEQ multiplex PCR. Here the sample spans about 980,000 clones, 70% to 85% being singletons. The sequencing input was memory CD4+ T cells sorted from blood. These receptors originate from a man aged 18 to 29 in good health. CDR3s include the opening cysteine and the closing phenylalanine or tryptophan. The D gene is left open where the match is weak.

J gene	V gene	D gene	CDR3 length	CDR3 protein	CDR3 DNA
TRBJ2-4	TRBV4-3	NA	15	CASINRVPPKNIQYF	TGCGCTAGCATAAACAGGGTTCCGCCTAAAAACATTCAGTACTTC
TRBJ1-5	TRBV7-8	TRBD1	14	CASSFGTANQPQHF	TGTGCCAGCAGCTTCGGGACAGCGAATCAGCCCCAGCATTTT
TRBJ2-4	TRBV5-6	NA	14	CASSLLEAKNIQYF	TGTGCCAGCAGCTTGTTGGAGGCCAAAAACATTCAGTACTTC
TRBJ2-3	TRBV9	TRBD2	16	CASSVDPGGTLDTQYF	TGTGCCAGCAGCGTAGACCCGGGGGGAACCCTGGATACGCAGTATTTT
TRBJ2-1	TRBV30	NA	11	CAWSQIEEQFF	TGTGCCTGGAGTCAAATAGAGGAGCAGTTCTTC
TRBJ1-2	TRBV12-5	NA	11	CASGRDYGYTF	TGTGCTAGTGGCAGGGACTATGGCTACACCTTC
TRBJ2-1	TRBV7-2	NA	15	CASSLGRVGVRKQFF	TGTGCCAGCAGCTTAGGACGGGTCGGGGTTAGGAAGCAGTTCTTC
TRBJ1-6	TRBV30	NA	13	CASQQGSQSPLHF	TGTGCCTCCCAGCAGGGAAGTCAATCACCCCTCCACTTT
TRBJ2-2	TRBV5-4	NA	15	CASSLQGVSTGELFF	TGTGCCAGCAGCCTACAGGGAGTAAGCACCGGGGAGCTGTTTTTT
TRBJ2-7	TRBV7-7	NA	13	CASSLGPQTEQYF	TGTGCTAGCAGCTTAGGGCCGCAAACCGAGCAGTACTTC
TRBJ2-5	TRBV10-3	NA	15	CAISEPGRLQETQYF	TGTGCCATCAGTGAGCCGGGACGGCTACAAGAGACCCAGTACTTC
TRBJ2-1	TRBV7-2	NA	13	CASSLFAENEQFF	TGTGCCAGCAGCTTATTCGCCGAAAATGAGCAGTTCTTC
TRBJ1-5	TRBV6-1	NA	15	CASSVSDLSNQPQHF	TGTGCCAGCAGTGTTTCAGATCTAAGCAATCAGCCCCAGCATTTT
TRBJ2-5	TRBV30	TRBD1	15	CAWSDTGGPQETQYF	TGTGCCTGGAGCGATACAGGGGGCCCCCAAGAGACCCAGTACTTC